This T cell receptor (beta chain) was sequenced in a study of tumor-infiltrating lymphocytes in primary liver carcinoma. RNA and DNA were co-extracted from around 20-30 mg of unsorted bulk tissue. A constant-region primer served to make TCR beta cDNA from approximately 490 ng total RNA. TCR beta libraries came from three nested multiplex PCR rounds using slightly modified ARM-PCR. Rounds one and two of PCR, each of 10 cycles, were primed with TRBV1-TRBV30 forward primers and a C-beta reverse primer. Each CDR3 protein is one row after TCRdb ran MiXCR on the multiplex PCR reads. The sample lists under 130,000 distinct CDR3 sequences, 80% to 85% occurring once. A note on this clonotype: Its antigen is unknown. A much larger clonotype is one base distant, so this may be a read error.

V shed 3 bases and J shed 4 bases, with 14 bases lying between them. CDR3 size: 15 residues. Germline values: CDR1 KGHSH, CDR2 LQKENI. Study outcomes and limitations: A small share of top clones, only about 7.5-25%, was found in all five tumor regions.

The sequencing sample was made of liver tumor tissue from sampling region 3. As for subset: tumor region T3, left-lateral pole. The chain is built from TRBV18 and TRBJ2-3, with D unresolved. The receptor comes from a man aged 35 to 55 with primary liver carcinoma and hepatitis B virus infection. DNA of the CDR3: TGTGCCAGCTCACCTGATATGAGTCCCGCAGATACGCAGTATTTT. As protein: CASSPDMSPADTQYF.